Following are 20 T cell receptor beta chains from one sample sequenced in a study of blood T cell repertoires in COVID-19. The data were produced by immunoSEQ multiplex PCR, yet TCRdb's version contains in-frame clones alone and is incomplete. The table has 180,000 or so clones, over 70% seen once; the top ten hold 13% to 15%. Material for sequencing was PBMCs or T cells enriched from blood (not recorded which). The receptors here all came from a man aged 60 to 75 who had been exposed to COVID-19.

The J gene is TRBJ1-2, the V gene TRBV19, with D tentatively TRBD1 (6 bases). Germline V lookup: CDR1 LNHDA, CDR2 SQIVND (reference sequence). Trimming removed 3 bases at V and 4 bases at J, with 12 bases between. CDR3 length: 14 amino acids. The DNA of the CDR3 is TGTGCCAGTAGTATGGGGGCAGGTGGCTATGGCTACACCTTC. Its protein is CASSMGAGGYGYTF.

The genes are TRBV19 and TRBJ2-2; D may be TRBD1 (5 bases). Trimming took off 5 bases at V and 1 base at J, with 8 bases between the two ends. The CDR3 has 14 amino acids. Germline values: CDR1 LNHDA, CDR2 SQIVND (reference sequence). Here the CDR3 DNA reads TGTGCCAGTAGTTATCAGGGGAACACCGGGGAGCTGTTTTTT. Its translation is CASSYQGNTGELFF.

V is TRBV29-1 and J is TRBJ1-4, with D possibly matching TRBD1 (5 bases). The CDR3 has 14 amino acids. V shed 7 bases and J shed 0 bases, with 12 bases lying between them. Germline CDR1 reads SQVTM; CDR2 reads ANQGSEA. The CDR3 reads CSAGTVATNEKLFF. The CDR3 DNA follows: TGCAGCGCGGGGACTGTCGCAACTAATGAAAAACTGTTTTTT.

In this sample, this clone turned up many times. This chain links TRBV5-4 with TRBJ2-2, with D perhaps TRBD1 (5 bases). The ends were cut back, 4 bases at V and 2 bases at J, with 12 bases in the middle. The CDR3 loop spans 15 amino acids. CDR1 is SGHNT and CDR2 is YYREEE in the germline V gene (reference sequence). The CDR3 nucleotides read TGTGCCAGCAGCCTCCCGACAGTAAACACCGGGGAGCTGTTTTTT. Translation gives CASSLPTVNTGELFF.

This clone was counted at least ten times. The chain has TRBV7-3 and TRBJ1-2; tentative D call: TRBD1 (5 bases). Trimming removed 5 bases from V and 9 bases from J, with 19 bases in between. The CDR3 spans 14 residues. The germline V gene has CDR1 SGHTA and CDR2 FQGTGA. The CDR3 DNA reads as TGTGCCAGCAGCCCTCCGACAGAAAAACTGCGCTACACCTTC. Protein: CASSPPTEKLRYTF.

V usage is TRBV6-1 and J usage is TRBJ2-1; TRBD2 matches 10 bases. Germline assignment: CDR1 MNHNS and CDR2 SASEGT. This CDR3 is built from 14 residues. The V segment lost 3 bases and the J segment 4 bases; nucleotides outside the gene matches: 0. For the CDR3, the DNA is TGTGCCAGCAGTGAGGGACTAGCGTACAATGAGCAGTTCTTC. The encoded protein is CASSEGLAYNEQFF.

This clone was observed a single time. The chain recombines TRBV6-1 with TRBJ1-6; a weak D match, TRBD1 (6 bases). Germline loops: CDR1 MNHNS, CDR2 SASEGT. V was cut by 3 bases and J by 7 bases, with 16 bases left in between. This CDR3 contains 16 residues. The CDR3 protein is CASSEPKGQGNSPLHF. CDR3 in DNA: TGTGCCAGCAGTGAGCCCAAGGGGCAGGGGAATTCACCCCTCCACTTT.

This sequence joins TRBV4-3 and TRBJ2-2, with D hard to call. V gave up 1 base and J gave up 4 bases, with 7 bases separating them. Germline CDR1 reads LGHNA; CDR2 reads YSLEER. CDR3 size: 14 residues. The CDR3 nucleotides read TGCGCCAGCAGCCAAGTTGTTAGCACCGGGGAGCTGTTTTTT. It codes for CASSQVVSTGELFF.

This clone was observed a few times. J is TRBJ2-7 and V is TRBV7-9; D perhaps matches TRBD1 (5 bases). This CDR3 is 14 amino acids long. Germline V gives CDR1 SEHNR, CDR2 FQNEAQ (reference sequence). With 7 bases removed from V and 0 bases from J, the gap between germline ends came to 13 bases. The chain's CDR3 is CASTVTDSSYEQYF. In DNA form, the CDR3 reads TGTGCCAGCACCGTGACAGATAGCTCCTACGAGCAGTACTTC.

The chain has TRBV28 and TRBJ2-3; D uncertain. The CDR3 has 12 residues. CDR1 is MDHEN, CDR2 SYDVKM, per germline. V was shortened by 7 bases and J by 0 bases, with 5 bases between the two germline ends. In nucleotides, the CDR3 is TGTGCCAGCAAACTGAGCACAGATACGCAGTATTTT. Its translation: CASKLSTDTQYF. Combining the CDR3 with reference TRBV28 and TRBJ2-3 gives the whole variable domain DVKVTQSSRYLVKRTGEKVFLECVQDMDHENMFWYRQDPGLGLRLIYFSYDVKMKEKGDIPEGYSVSREKKERFSLILESASTNQTSMYLCASKLSTDTQYFGPGTRLTVL.

The CDR3 loop reads CASSFISGRSTDTQYF. The CDR3 DNA reads as TGTGCCAGCAGCTTCATTAGCGGGAGGAGCACAGATACGCAGTATTTT. The rearrangement joins TRBV7-8 to TRBJ2-3; 10 bases line up with TRBD2. This CDR3 has 16 residues. The V and J ends lost 3 bases and 0 bases, in that order; junction bases with no gene match: 3. Per germline, CDR1 SGHVS and CDR2 FQNEAQ. Full variable domain (remainder filled in from reference TRBV7-8 and TRBJ2-3): GAGVSQSPRYKVAKRGQDVALRCDPISGHVSLFWYQQALGQGPEFLTYFQNEAQLDKSGLPSDRFFAERPEGSVSTLKIQRTQQEDSAVYLCASSFISGRSTDTQYFGPGTRLTVL.

Of note for this clone: Other DNA sequences in this sample translate to the same CDR3. This chain uses TRBV30 with TRBJ1-5; no reliable D call. The CDR3 has 13 residues. V was pared by 1 base and J by 1 base, with 5 bases between. Germline CDR1 reads GTSNPN; CDR2 reads SVGIG (reference sequence). This CDR3 is CAWSGGSNQPQHF. DNA of the CDR3: TGTGCCTGGAGTGGAGGGAGCAATCAGCCCCAGCATTTT.

V and J are TRBV3-1 (or the pseudogene TRBV3-2) and TRBJ2-2; 9 nucleotides line up with TRBD1. V dropped 4 bases and J dropped 4; count of bases not matched to a gene: 7. The CDR3 runs to 16 residues. The V gene's germline CDR1 is LGHDT and CDR2 YNNKEL (reference sequence). CDR3 protein: CASSPGTGLSTGELFF. The CDR3 bases are TGTGCCAGCAGCCCAGGGACAGGGTTGAGCACCGGGGAGCTGTTTTTT.

For this clone: The junction does not match germline at one end; this may be a read error. The chain joins TRBV18 to TRBJ2-3; D is unresolved. Germline CDR1 KGHSH, CDR2 LQKENI. The CDR3 spans 17 residues. The DNA for the CDR3 is TGTGCCAACTCACCACCCCCGAGCGTACCTAGCACAGATACGCAGTATTTT. Its translation: CANSPPPSVPSTDTQYF.

This chain uses TRBV30 with TRBJ1-2; TRBD1 matches at 7 bases. The V and J ends lost 0 bases and 1 base, in that order; junction bases with no gene match: 11. The germline V gene has CDR1 GTSNPN and CDR2 SVGIG (reference sequence). The CDR3 runs 17 residues. The CDR3 region is CAWSVLRWAGGNYGYTF. CDR3 sequence (DNA): TGTGCCTGGAGTGTACTCCGTTGGGCAGGGGGTAACTATGGCTACACCTTC.

The rearrangement joins TRBV28 to TRBJ2-2; the match to TRBD2 covers 13 bases. V shed 5 bases, J shed 6 bases, and the junction held 3 bases outside the gene matches. The CDR3 loop spans 15 amino acids. Germline V gene lookup returns CDR1 MDHEN and CDR2 SYDVKM. The CDR3 DNA follows: TGTGCCAGCAGTCGTGGACTAGCGGGAGCCGGGGAGCTGTTTTTT. Its translation: CASSRGLAGAGELFF. The variable domain in full, completed from reference TRBV28 and TRBJ2-2, reads DVKVTQSSRYLVKRTGEKVFLECVQDMDHENMFWYRQDPGLGLRLIYFSYDVKMKEKGDIPEGYSVSREKKERFSLILESASTNQTSMYLCASSRGLAGAGELFFGEGSRLTVL.

The V gene is TRBV30, the J gene TRBJ1-2; maybe TRBD1 (5 bases). V was trimmed by 5 bases and J by 4 bases, leaving 11 bases between them. The length of the CDR3 is 12 residues. In germline, CDR1 is GTSNPN, CDR2 SVGIG (reference sequence). In nucleotides, the CDR3 is TGTGCCTGGCAGGGCCTTGGCTATGGCTACACCTTC. This codes for CAWQGLGYGYTF.

This chain links TRBV6-2 or TRBV6-3 with TRBJ1-2; TRBD1 is a possible D gene (6 bases). Germline loops: CDR1 MNHEY, CDR2 SVGEGT. V lost 5 bases, J lost 3 bases, and 7 bases lay in between. This CDR3 region has 12 residues. The CDR3 here is CASSRQDYGYTF. The CDR3 nucleotides are TGTGCCAGCAGTAGACAGGACTATGGCTACACCTTC.

The V and J genes are TRBV5-4 and TRBJ2-7, with 10 nucleotides matching TRBD1. J gave up 4 bases and V 0 bases, and 1 base lay outside the gene matches. This CDR3 has 14 residues. The germline gives CDR1 SGHNT, CDR2 YYREEE (reference sequence). The CDR3 bases are TGTGCCAGCAGCTTGGAGGGACAGGGGTACGAGCAGTACTTC. Amino acids: CASSLEGQGYEQYF.

This chain links TRBV7-2 with TRBJ2-3, with D possibly being TRBD2 (6 bases). Germline-derived CDR1 and CDR2 are SGHTA and FQGNSA. The germline V and J ends were trimmed by 5 bases and 3 bases, with 18 bases remaining between them. CDR3 length: 16 amino acids. The CDR3 nucleotides read TGTGCCAGCAGCCGCCCCTCAGGCGGGATTACAGATACGCAGTATTTT. Translating gives CASSRPSGGITDTQYF.